Listed here are 28 T cell receptor beta chains from one sample, sequenced in a study of neoadjuvant anti-PD-1 for oral cavity cancer. Libraries were prepared by immunoSEQ multiplex PCR; TCRdb keeps only in-frame clonotypes and omits some of them. The data show around 7,200 clones, with 54% seen just once and more than 6% held by the top ten. The sequencing here drew on tumor tissue, taken before nivolumab (anti-PD-1) treatment. The receptors come from a person between 40 and 80 years old with oral cavity squamous cell carcinoma.

The chain couples TRBV10-3 to TRBJ2-1; 9 bases line up with TRBD2. The V and J ends lost 3 bases and 2 bases, in that order; junction bases with no gene match: 5. This CDR3 has 16 residues. CDR1 and CDR2 (germline): ENHRY, SYGVKD. The CDR3 DNA reads TGTGCCATCAGTGATTGGGCTAGCGGGACCTACAATGAGCAGTTCTTC. It translates to CAISDWASGTYNEQFF.

This clone was counted only a few times. The chain recombines TRBV2 with TRBJ2-2; D is ambiguous. Germline lookup yields CDR1 SNHLY and CDR2 FYNNEI. Trimming took 4 bases from V and 6 from J, leaving 6 bases between them. The CDR3 length is 12 residues. CDR3 coding DNA: TGTGCCAGCAGTGCGGGTGCCGGGGAGCTGTTTTTT. It translates to CASSAGAGELFF.

V usage is TRBV4-1 and J usage is TRBJ2-2, with D maybe TRBD2 (6 bases). The germline V gene encodes CDR1 MGHRA and CDR2 YSYEKL. Trimming stripped 0 bases from V and 5 bases from J, with 16 bases between. CDR3 length: 17 amino acids. In DNA, the CDR3 is TGCGCCAGCAGCCAAGAGGCAGGAGGGATCGGTACCGGGGAGCTGTTTTTT. Translating it yields CASSQEAGGIGTGELFF.

This chain uses TRBV20-1 with TRBJ1-2; D call uncertain. Germline CDR1 is DFQATT and CDR2 is SNEGSKA (reference sequence). V lost 1 base, J lost 6 bases, and 6 bases lay in between. This CDR3 is 11 amino acids long. CDR3 residues: CSARGLNGYTF. DNA for the CDR3: TGCAGTGCTAGAGGACTGAATGGCTACACCTTC.

The rearrangement joins TRBV29-1 to TRBJ1-6; possibly TRBD1 for D (5 bases). The CDR3 covers 14 residues. V lost 4 bases and J lost 6, with 13 bases in between. Germline-derived CDR1 and CDR2 are SQVTM and ANQGSEA. This CDR3 reads CSVGEGASNSPLHF. CDR3 in DNA: TGCAGCGTTGGGGAAGGGGCGAGTAATTCACCCCTCCACTTT.

The chain combines TRBV7-9 with TRBJ2-7; weak D call: TRBD1 (6 bases). Between the trimmed V and J ends, which lost 5 bases and 6 bases, there was a span of 14 bases. CDR1 and CDR2 from the germline V gene are SEHNR and FQNEAQ (reference sequence). There are 13 residues in the CDR3. The CDR3 DNA follows: TGTGCCAGCAGCCACAGGGTTTCGCGCGAGCAGTACTTC. Amino acid sequence: CASSHRVSREQYF.

V is TRBV6-5 and J is TRBJ2-7; D not resolved. The V and J ends lost 2 bases and 6 bases respectively, with 11 bases between them. Per the germline V gene, CDR1 is MNHEY and CDR2 is SVGAGI. The CDR3 is made up of 13 amino acids. The CDR3 sequence: CASSYRVRSEQYF. Here the CDR3 DNA reads TGTGCCAGCAGTTACAGGGTGAGGAGCGAGCAGTACTTC.

In its sample, this clone was seen once. The rearrangement joins TRBV6-5 to TRBJ1-2; the match to TRBD1 covers 7 bases. With V trimmed by 6 bases and J by 7 bases, 5 bases remained unmatched. This CDR3 has 12 amino acids. Germline V gene sequence: CDR1 MNHEY, CDR2 SVGAGI. CDR3 in amino acids: CASSIDRAGYTF. The CDR3 bases are TGTGCCAGCAGCATCGACAGGGCTGGCTACACCTTC.

The chain combines TRBV5-5 with TRBJ2-2; D not resolved. Germline assignment: CDR1 SGHKS and CDR2 YYEKEE (reference sequence). V was cut by 1 base and J by 3 bases, with 13 bases left in between. The CDR3 runs 16 residues. CDR3 DNA sequence: TGTGCCAGCAGCTTGAAACCTGGGGTGGACACCGGGGAGCTGTTTTTT. Translation gives CASSLKPGVDTGELFF.

This clone showed up just a few times. The chain couples TRBV5-8 to TRBJ1-5, with D hard to call. CDR3 length: 17 amino acids. Germline CDR1 and CDR2: SGHTS and YDEGEE. Trimming cost V 6 bases and J 3 bases, with 22 bases left between them. The CDR3 DNA is TGTGCCAGCACCCCAAGCCGCAGAAGTTTGGACAATCAGCCCCAGCATTTT. Translating it yields CASTPSRRSLDNQPQHF. The full variable domain, completed using reference TRBV5-8 and TRBJ1-5, is EAGVTQSPTHLIKTRGQQATLRCSPISGHTSVYWYQQALGLGLQFLLWYDEGEERNRGNFPPRFSGRQFPNYSSELNVNALELEDSALYLCASTPSRRSLDNQPQHFGDGTRLSIL.

CDR3 sequence reads: CAISEQGGEKLFF. The CDR3 region has the DNA TGTGCCATCAGTGAGCAGGGAGGGGAAAAACTGTTTTTT. The chain links TRBV10-3 to TRBJ1-4; weak D call: TRBD1 (5 bases). V was pared by 2 bases and J by 8 bases, with 9 bases between. The CDR3 totals 13 residues. CDR1 is ENHRY and CDR2 is SYGVKD in the germline V gene.

V is TRBV6-5 and J is TRBJ2-5; 14 nucleotides agree with TRBD2. The CDR3 covers 15 residues. Germline loops: CDR1 MNHEY, CDR2 SVGAGI. The V and J ends lost 1 base and 11 bases, in that order; junction bases with no gene match: 6. The CDR3 spells CASSYFGTSGGLQYF. CDR3 nucleotides: TGTGCCAGCAGTTACTTTGGGACTAGCGGGGGCCTTCAGTACTTC.

The V and J genes are TRBV5-4 and TRBJ2-1, with D possibly being TRBD2 (6 bases). The V and J ends lost 1 base and 2 bases respectively, with 10 bases between them. CDR1 is SGHNT, CDR2 YYREEE, per germline (reference sequence). This CDR3 has 15 residues. The CDR3 nucleotides read TGTGCCAGCAGCTTGACCGGGACTGCCTACAATGAGCAGTTCTTC. Protein sequence: CASSLTGTAYNEQFF.

The chain uses TRBV4-1 and TRBJ2-5; either TRBD1 or TRBD2 may fit D (6 bases each). V gave up 4 bases and J gave up 6 bases, with 18 bases separating them. CDR3 length equals 15 residues. CDR1 MGHRA and CDR2 YSYEKL come from the germline V gene. CDR3 amino acids: CASSRPGAVEKTQYF. In DNA form, the CDR3 reads TGCGCCAGCAGCCGCCCGGGGGCGGTCGAAAAGACCCAGTACTTC.

A note on this clone: The junction does not match germline at one end; this may be a read error. The rearrangement uses TRBV2 and TRBJ2-5; 11 bases are shared with TRBD2. The CDR3 runs 17 residues. Looked up from germline, CDR1 is SNHLY and CDR2 is FYNNEI. The CDR3 DNA reads as TGTACCAGCAGTCTTTCCCCTAGCGGGGGGAAATGGGAGACCCAGTACTTC. Encoded protein: CTSSLSPSGGKWETQYF.

This chain links TRBV7-9 with TRBJ1-5; maybe TRBD1 (5 bases). Per the germline V gene, CDR1 is SEHNR and CDR2 is FQNEAQ (reference sequence). CDR3 length: 15 amino acids. Trimming cost V 0 bases and J 0 bases, with 6 bases left between them. The CDR3, as DNA: TGTGCCAGCAGCTTAGCGGGGGATAGCAATCAGCCCCAGCATTTT. This translates into CASSLAGDSNQPQHF.

The genes are TRBV14 and TRBJ2-3; 12 nucleotides agree with TRBD2. After removal of 4 bases from V and 7 bases from J, the junction contained 12 bases not matched to a gene. The CDR3 spans 17 residues. Germline V gene data show CDR1 as SGHDN and CDR2 as FVKESK. The CDR3 loop reads CASSLRRTSGMDNTQYF. The CDR3 DNA is TGTGCCAGCAGCCTCAGACGGACTAGCGGGATGGACAATACGCAGTATTTT.

This clone was detected a few times. The V gene is TRBV18, the J gene TRBJ1-2; D ambiguous. Germline CDR1 and CDR2: KGHSH and LQKENI. The V end lost 2 bases, the J end lost 7 bases, and 8 bases lay between the germline ends. CDR3 size: 12 residues. The CDR3 bases are TGTGCCAGCTCACCAGCCGTAGGTGGCTACACCTTC. This sequence encodes CASSPAVGGYTF.

The chain uses TRBV28 and TRBJ2-2; D is ambiguous. The CDR3 loop spans 16 amino acids. The V end was cut by 7 bases, the J end by 0 bases, with 15 bases between. Germline V gene lookup returns CDR1 MDHEN and CDR2 SYDVKM. Here the CDR3 DNA reads TGTGCCAGCAAAAACAGCCGCACATCGAACACCGGGGAGCTGTTTTTT. This encodes CASKNSRTSNTGELFF.

V and J are TRBV28 and TRBJ2-2; 12 nucleotides line up with TRBD2. The CDR3 sequence is 17 residues long. The J segment lost 6 bases and the V segment lost 4 bases, leaving 9 bases of the junction unmatched. Germline-derived CDR1 and CDR2 are MDHEN and SYDVKM. The DNA for the CDR3 is TGTGCCAGCAGTTCCTGGGGGCTAGCGGGAGGGCCCGGGGAGCTGTTTTTT. Translating it yields CASSSWGLAGGPGELFF.

The genes are TRBV7-2 and TRBJ2-1, with 8 bases lining up with TRBD1. The CDR3 covers 17 residues. Germline CDR1 is SGHTA and CDR2 is FQGNSA. V was clipped by 0 bases and J by 2 bases; unmatched bases: 6. The CDR3 DNA follows: TGTGCCAGCAGCTTAGCGAAAGCAGGGGGCGCCTACAATGAGCAGTTCTTC. Translating gives CASSLAKAGGAYNEQFF.

The rearrangement links TRBV30 to TRBJ2-2; D unclear. The germline V gene encodes CDR1 GTSNPN and CDR2 SVGIG (reference sequence). This CDR3 is 11 amino acids long. Trimming cost V 5 bases and J 6 bases, with 7 bases left between them. In nucleotides, the CDR3 is TGTGCCTGGGGCAGCGCCGGGGAGCTGTTTTTT. It encodes CAWGSAGELFF.

The chain is built from TRBV7-9 and TRBJ1-1, with 8 bases that match TRBD1. This CDR3 is 17 amino acids long. The germline V gene encodes CDR1 SEHNR and CDR2 FQNEAQ (reference sequence). Trimming removed 5 bases from V and 0 bases from J; junction bases left unmatched: 11. The DNA of the CDR3 is TGTGCCAGCAGCGGGCGACAGGGGTGGGGCATGAACACTGAAGCTTTCTTT. Its protein product is CASSGRQGWGMNTEAFF.

J is TRBJ2-5 and V is TRBV28, with D tentatively TRBD2 (7 bases). The CDR3 length is 14 residues. Germline V gives CDR1 MDHEN, CDR2 SYDVKM. V lost 2 bases and J 5 bases, leaving 12 bases between the germline ends. The CDR3 DNA reads as TGTGCCAGCAGTTTAGGGGGGGCCGGGGAGACCCAGTACTTC. Translation: CASSLGGAGETQYF.

V is TRBV27 and J is TRBJ1-1, with 9 bases aligning to TRBD1. V dropped 7 bases and J dropped 5; count of bases not matched to a gene: 8. The CDR3 runs 14 residues. The V gene's germline CDR1 is MNHEY and CDR2 SMNVEV (reference sequence). The CDR3 spells CASNYRGRHTEAFF. For the CDR3, the DNA is TGTGCCAGCAACTACAGGGGGCGACATACTGAAGCTTTCTTT.

This clone is medium-sized within its sample. The chain recombines TRBV5-5 with TRBJ1-3, with D unresolved. CDR3 length equals 17 residues. CDR1 is SGHKS and CDR2 is YYEKEE in the germline V gene (reference sequence). Trimming removed 0 bases at V and 0 bases at J, with 13 bases between. The CDR3 spells CASSLDGRESSGNTIYF. In DNA, the CDR3 is TGTGCCAGCAGCTTGGATGGTAGGGAGAGCTCTGGAAACACCATATATTTT.

This chain connects TRBV18 to TRBJ1-2; tentative D call: TRBD1 (5 bases). The V end was cut by 1 base, the J end by 4 bases, with 13 bases between. The CDR3 loop spans 15 amino acids. The V gene's germline CDR1 is KGHSH and CDR2 LQKENI. CDR3 in amino acids: CASSPLRDAIYGYTF. The DNA of the CDR3 is TGTGCCAGCTCACCACTCCGGGACGCCATCTATGGCTACACCTTC.

The rearrangement joins TRBV19 to TRBJ2-1; 7 bases align to TRBD2. The trim removed 4 bases at V and 6 bases at J, leaving 9 bases unmatched. The CDR3 extends over 15 amino acids. Per germline, CDR1 LNHDA and CDR2 SQIVND (reference sequence). Written as DNA, the CDR3 is TGTGCCAGTAGTACCGACCGGGACTACCTCAATGAGCAGTTCTTC. This encodes CASSTDRDYLNEQFF.